Below, 5 T cell receptor beta chains from the same sample are listed, as sequenced in a study of spatial heterogeneity in lung cancer. Time point indicated: sample taken at primary tumor resection. Unsorted whole RNA from tumor, nontumor lung or frozen PBMC underwent sequencing. MiXCR, applied by TCRdb to the 5' RACE reads, yields one record per CDR3 protein. This sample has approximately 11,000 distinct CDR3 sequences; 3% to 4.5% occur once, and the top ten carry 6.5% to 9.5%. The sequencing used normal lung tissue next to the tumor, collected at surgery. Receptors were obtained from a male donor with early-stage non-small cell lung cancer.

This clonotype was observed many times. The V gene is TRBV4-2, the J gene TRBJ2-7; D not certain. The V and J ends lost 2 bases and 2 bases respectively, with 13 bases between them. Germline lookup yields CDR1 LGHNA and CDR2 YNFKEQ. CDR3 size: 15 residues. As DNA, the CDR3 is TGTGCCAGCAGCCAATCTATAGACGGACCCTACGAGCAGTACTTC. This encodes CASSQSIDGPYEQYF.

This clonotype came up many times. This rearrangement joins TRBV12-3 or TRBV12-4 to TRBJ1-5; D is unclear. With 5 bases removed from V and 5 bases from J, the gap between germline ends came to 13 bases. This CDR3 has 14 residues. The CDR3 region has the DNA TGTGCCAGCAGTGATATACAGAGGGATCAGCCCCAGCATTTT. It translates to CASSDIQRDQPQHF.

This clonotype is classed as medium-sized. This rearrangement joins TRBV6-2 or TRBV6-3 to TRBJ2-1; 10 nucleotides align to TRBD2. CDR3 size: 15 residues. Germline CDR1 and CDR2: MNHEY and SVGEGT. Unmatched junction bases numbered 8, after V lost 6 bases and J lost 6 bases. The CDR3 loop is CASSETIAGGNEQFF. The CDR3 DNA is TGTGCCAGCAGCGAGACTATAGCGGGAGGCAATGAGCAGTTCTTC.

The table lists this clonotype with many counts. This sequence joins TRBV18 and TRBJ1-3; D is perhaps TRBD1 (5 bases). V was cut by 3 bases and J by 0 bases, with 12 bases left in between. Germline assignment: CDR1 KGHSH and CDR2 LQKENI. The CDR3 has 16 residues. The CDR3 region has the DNA TGTGCCAGCTCACCTTCGACAGTCCTCTCTGGAAACACCATATATTTT. Protein: CASSPSTVLSGNTIYF.

Turning to this clonotype: At one end the junction does not follow the germline gene, possibly because of a read error. V is TRBV7-9 and J is TRBJ1-1, with D possibly TRBD1 on 5 matching bases. The CDR3 length is 15 residues. Germline lookup yields CDR1 SEHNR and CDR2 FQNEAQ (reference sequence). CDR3 protein: CASSLRAGAKTEAFF. The CDR3, as DNA: TGTGCTAGCAGCCTGAGGGCCGGGGCGAAAACTGAAGCTTTCTTT.